This T cell receptor beta chain was found in a study of post-analysis software for immune sequencing data. Study-wide background: The disease courses spanned relapsing-remitting, secondary progressive and progressive-relapsing forms of multiple sclerosis. Study-wide points: A few TRBV segments appeared more often in patients than in controls, and TRBV5-6, TRBV5-1 and TRBV20-1 were among these.

A note on this clonotype: What it binds is not known.

Unique molecular identifiers featured in each of the TCR beta cDNA libraries. TCRdb analysed the PCR reads with MiXCR anew, one entry per CDR3 protein. Altogether approximately 770,000 distinct CDR3 sequences are present, roughly 50% being singletons, with the ten largest covering roughly 5.2%. The CDR3 runs 12 residues. The V gene lost 4 bases and the J gene lost 4 bases, with 7 bases spanning the gap. The chain has TRBV12-3 or TRBV12-4 and TRBJ2-5; D is unclear. This clonotype was obtained from a girl aged 5-17 years with multiple sclerosis. What was sequenced was blood. The CDR3 sequence is CASSSLPETQYF. The CDR3 bases are TGTGCCAGCAGTTCCCTCCCAGAGACCCAGTACTTC.